The entry below describes one T cell receptor beta chain. These data are taken from a study of blood T cell repertoires in COVID-19. Study at large: Samples of COVID-19 (acute and convalescent) were obtained from the United States, Italy and Spain.

The CDR3 has 16 residues. Looked up from germline, CDR1 is SGHRS and CDR2 is YFSETQ. The ends were cut back, 4 bases at V and 0 bases at J, with 14 bases in the middle. How the authors handled the data: Researchers report that nucleated cell counts were estimated from reference gene primer amplification. TCRdb keeps only in-frame clones here, not all; method: immunoSEQ multiplex PCR. D and trimming come from the DNA, and the V and J calls and clone size come from that table. Of about 200,000 clones in the sample, under 80% were seen once. J is TRBJ1-3 and V is TRBV5-1; D is ambiguous. This TCR derives from a woman between 45 and 60 years old with acute COVID-19. The sequencing input was PBMCs or T cells enriched from blood (not recorded which). The CDR3 DNA reads as TGCGCCAGCAGCCCGATGGGCCTCGACTCTGGAAACACCATATATTTT. Its translation is CASSPMGLDSGNTIYF.